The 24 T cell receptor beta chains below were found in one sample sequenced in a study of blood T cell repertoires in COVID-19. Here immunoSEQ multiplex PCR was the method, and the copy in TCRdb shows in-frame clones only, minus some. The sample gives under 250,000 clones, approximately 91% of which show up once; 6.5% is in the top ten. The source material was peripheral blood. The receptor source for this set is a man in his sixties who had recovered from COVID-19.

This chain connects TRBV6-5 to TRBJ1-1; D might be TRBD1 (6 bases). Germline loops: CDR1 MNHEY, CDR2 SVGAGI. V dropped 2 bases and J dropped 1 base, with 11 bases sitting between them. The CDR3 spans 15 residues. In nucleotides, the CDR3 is TGTGCCAGCAGTTACGGCGGACAGCCGAACACTGAAGCTTTCTTT. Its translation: CASSYGGQPNTEAFF.

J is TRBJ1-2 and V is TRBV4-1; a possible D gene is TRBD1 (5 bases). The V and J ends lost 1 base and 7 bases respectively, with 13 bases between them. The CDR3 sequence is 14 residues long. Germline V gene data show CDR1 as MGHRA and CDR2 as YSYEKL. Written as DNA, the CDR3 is TGCGCCAGCAGCCAAGCGGTGGGGCCGAGTGGCTACACCTTC. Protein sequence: CASSQAVGPSGYTF.

In DNA form, the CDR3 reads TGTGCCAGCAGTTCGTTTAACAGAGTTAGCAATCAGCCCCAGCATTTT. Translation: CASSSFNRVSNQPQHF. The chain carries TRBV6-2 or TRBV6-3 and TRBJ1-5, with D uncertain. V was cut by 4 bases and J by 0 bases, with 13 bases left in between. Germline V gene sequence: CDR1 MNHEY, CDR2 SVGEGT. The CDR3 spans 16 residues.

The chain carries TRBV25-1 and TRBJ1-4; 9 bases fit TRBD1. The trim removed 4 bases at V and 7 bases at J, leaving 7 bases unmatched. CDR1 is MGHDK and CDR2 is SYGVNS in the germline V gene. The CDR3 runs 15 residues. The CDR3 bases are TGTGCCAGCAGTGCCGCCGGGACAGGGAGTGAAAAACTGTTTTTT. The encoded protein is CASSAAGTGSEKLFF.

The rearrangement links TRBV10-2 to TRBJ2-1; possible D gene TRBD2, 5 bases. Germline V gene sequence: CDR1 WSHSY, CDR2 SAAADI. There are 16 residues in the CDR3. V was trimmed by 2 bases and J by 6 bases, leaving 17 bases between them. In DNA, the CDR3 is TGCGCCAGCAGTGAGAGAGCCGGAGGAAGGTTCAATGAGCAGTTCTTC. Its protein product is CASSERAGGRFNEQFF.

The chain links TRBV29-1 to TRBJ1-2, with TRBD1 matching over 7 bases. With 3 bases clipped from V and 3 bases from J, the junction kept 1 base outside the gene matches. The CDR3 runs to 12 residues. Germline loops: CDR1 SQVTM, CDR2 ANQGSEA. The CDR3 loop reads CSVDGTDYGYTF. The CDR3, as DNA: TGCAGCGTTGACGGGACAGACTATGGCTACACCTTC.

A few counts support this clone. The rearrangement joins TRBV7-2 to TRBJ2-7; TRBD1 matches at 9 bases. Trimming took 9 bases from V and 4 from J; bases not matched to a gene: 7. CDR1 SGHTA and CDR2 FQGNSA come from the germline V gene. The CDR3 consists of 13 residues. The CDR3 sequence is CASRTGDYYEQYF. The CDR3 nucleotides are TGTGCCAGTCGGACAGGGGATTATTACGAGCAGTACTTC.

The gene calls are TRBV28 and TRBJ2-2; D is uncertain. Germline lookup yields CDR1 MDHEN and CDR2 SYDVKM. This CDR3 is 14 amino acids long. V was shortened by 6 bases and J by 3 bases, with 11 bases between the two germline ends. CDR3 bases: TGTGCCAGCAGCTTGTCCCCCTACACCGGGGAGCTGTTTTTT. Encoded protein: CASSLSPYTGELFF. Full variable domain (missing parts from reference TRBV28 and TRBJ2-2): DVKVTQSSRYLVKRTGEKVFLECVQDMDHENMFWYRQDPGLGLRLIYFSYDVKMKEKGDIPEGYSVSREKKERFSLILESASTNQTSMYLCASSLSPYTGELFFGEGSRLTVL.

As DNA, the CDR3 is TGTGCCAGCAGTCCGATAGGACAGGAATATAATTCACCCCTCCACTTT. It codes for CASSPIGQEYNSPLHF. The J gene is TRBJ1-6, the V gene TRBV25-1; TRBD1 matches at 7 bases. Trimming took 5 bases from V and 4 from J; bases not matched to a gene: 8. Germline lookup yields CDR1 MGHDK and CDR2 SYGVNS. There are 16 residues in the CDR3.

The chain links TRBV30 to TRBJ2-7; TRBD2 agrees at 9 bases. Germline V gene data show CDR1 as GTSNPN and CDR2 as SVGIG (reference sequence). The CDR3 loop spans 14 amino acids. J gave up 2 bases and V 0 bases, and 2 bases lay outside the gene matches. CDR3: CAWSVGLATYEQYF. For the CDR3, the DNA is TGTGCCTGGAGTGTAGGACTAGCGACCTACGAGCAGTACTTC.

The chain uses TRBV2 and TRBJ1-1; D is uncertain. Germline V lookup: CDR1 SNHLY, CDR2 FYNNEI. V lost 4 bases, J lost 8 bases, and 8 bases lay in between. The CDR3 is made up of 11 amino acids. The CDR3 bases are TGTGCCAGCAGTGTTGGAGCAGAAGCTTTCTTT. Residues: CASSVGAEAFF.

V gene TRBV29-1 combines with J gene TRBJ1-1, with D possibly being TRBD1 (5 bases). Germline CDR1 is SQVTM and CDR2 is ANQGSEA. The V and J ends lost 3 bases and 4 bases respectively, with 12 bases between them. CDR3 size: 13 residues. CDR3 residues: CSVDGGRGTEAFF. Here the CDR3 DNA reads TGCAGCGTTGACGGAGGGAGGGGCACTGAAGCTTTCTTT.

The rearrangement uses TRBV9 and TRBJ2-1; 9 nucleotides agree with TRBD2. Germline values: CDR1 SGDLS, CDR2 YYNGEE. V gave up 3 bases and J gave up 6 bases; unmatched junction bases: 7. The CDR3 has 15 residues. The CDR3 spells CASSAPGTSLNEQFF. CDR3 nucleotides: TGTGCCAGCAGCGCCCCCGGGACTAGCCTCAATGAGCAGTTCTTC.

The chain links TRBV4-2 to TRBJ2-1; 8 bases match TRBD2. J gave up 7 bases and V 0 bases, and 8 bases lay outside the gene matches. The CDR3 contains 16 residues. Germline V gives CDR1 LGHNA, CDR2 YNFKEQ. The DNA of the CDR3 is TGTGCCAGCAGCCAAGATTTCACTAGCGGTCGGAATGAGCAGTTCTTC. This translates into CASSQDFTSGRNEQFF.

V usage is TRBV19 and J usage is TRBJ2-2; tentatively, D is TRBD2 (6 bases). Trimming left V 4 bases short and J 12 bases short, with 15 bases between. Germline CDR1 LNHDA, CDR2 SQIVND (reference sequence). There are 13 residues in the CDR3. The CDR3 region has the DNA TGTGCCAGTAGTACAATCCAGGGAGGAAAGCTGTTTTTT. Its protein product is CASSTIQGGKLFF. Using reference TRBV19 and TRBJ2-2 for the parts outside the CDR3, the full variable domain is DGGITQSPKYLFRKEGQNVTLSCEQNLNHDAMYWYRQDPGQGLRLIYYSQIVNDFQKGDIAEGYSVSREKKESFPLTVTSAQKNPTAFYLCASSTIQGGKLFFGEGSRLTVL.

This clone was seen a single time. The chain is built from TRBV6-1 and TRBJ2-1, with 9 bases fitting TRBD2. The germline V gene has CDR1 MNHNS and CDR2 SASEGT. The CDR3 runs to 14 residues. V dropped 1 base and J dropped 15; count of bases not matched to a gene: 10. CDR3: CASSEVLAGGPLFF. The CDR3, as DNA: TGTGCCAGCAGTGAAGTGCTTGCGGGAGGGCCACTGTTCTTC.

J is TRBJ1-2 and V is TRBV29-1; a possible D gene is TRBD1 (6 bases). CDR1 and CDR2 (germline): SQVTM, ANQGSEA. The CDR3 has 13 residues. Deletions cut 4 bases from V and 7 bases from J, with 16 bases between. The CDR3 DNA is TGCAGCGTTGGCCCCCAGGGGTACGGTGGCTACACCTTC. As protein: CSVGPQGYGGYTF.

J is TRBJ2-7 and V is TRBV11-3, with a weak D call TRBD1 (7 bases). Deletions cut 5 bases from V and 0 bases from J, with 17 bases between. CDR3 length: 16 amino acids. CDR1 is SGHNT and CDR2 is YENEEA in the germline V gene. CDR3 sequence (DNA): TGTGCCAGCAGCCCCCGCGGGGACAGTAGCTCCTACGAGCAGTACTTC. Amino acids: CASSPRGDSSSYEQYF.

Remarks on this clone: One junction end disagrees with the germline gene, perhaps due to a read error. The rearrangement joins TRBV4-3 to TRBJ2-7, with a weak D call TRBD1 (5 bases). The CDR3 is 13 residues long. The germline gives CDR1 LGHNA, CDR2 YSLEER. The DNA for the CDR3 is TGCGCCAGCAGCGAAGAGTCAGGGAACGAGCAGTACTTC. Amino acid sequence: CASSEESGNEQYF.

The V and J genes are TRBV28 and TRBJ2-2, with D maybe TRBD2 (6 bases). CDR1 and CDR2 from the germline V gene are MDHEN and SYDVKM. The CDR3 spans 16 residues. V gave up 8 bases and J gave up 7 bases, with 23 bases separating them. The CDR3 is CASSTGLPAYVGELFF. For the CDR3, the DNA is TGTGCCAGCTCTACGGGACTCCCAGCGTACGTCGGGGAGCTGTTTTTT.

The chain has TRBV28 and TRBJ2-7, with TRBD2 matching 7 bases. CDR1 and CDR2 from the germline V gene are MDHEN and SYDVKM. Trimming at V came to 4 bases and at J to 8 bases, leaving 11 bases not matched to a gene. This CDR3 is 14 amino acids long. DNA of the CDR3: TGTGCCAGCAGTTCGCCGGGACTATCCTTCAAGCAGTACTTC. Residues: CASSSPGLSFKQYF.

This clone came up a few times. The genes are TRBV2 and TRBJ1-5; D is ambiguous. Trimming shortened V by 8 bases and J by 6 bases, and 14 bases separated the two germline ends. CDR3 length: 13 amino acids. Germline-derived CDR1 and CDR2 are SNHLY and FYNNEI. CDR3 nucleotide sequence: TGTGCCAGCCAAGGGCGGAGGTTTCAGCCCCAGCATTTT. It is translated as CASQGRRFQPQHF.

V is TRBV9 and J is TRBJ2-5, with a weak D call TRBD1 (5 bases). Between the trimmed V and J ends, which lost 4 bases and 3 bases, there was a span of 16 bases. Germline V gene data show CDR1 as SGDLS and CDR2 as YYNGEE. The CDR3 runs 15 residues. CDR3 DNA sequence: TGTGCCAGCAGCCGCTTAGGGGCCAATAAAGAGACCCAGTACTTC. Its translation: CASSRLGANKETQYF.

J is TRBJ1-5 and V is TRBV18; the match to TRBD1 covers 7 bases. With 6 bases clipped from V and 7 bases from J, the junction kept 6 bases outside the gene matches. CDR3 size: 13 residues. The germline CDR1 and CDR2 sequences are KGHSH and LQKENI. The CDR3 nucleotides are TGTGCCAGCTCCCTTGACAGGGACCAGCCCCAGCATTTT. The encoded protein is CASSLDRDQPQHF. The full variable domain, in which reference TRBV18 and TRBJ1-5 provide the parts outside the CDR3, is NAGVMQNPRHLVRRRGQEARLRCSPMKGHSHVYWYRQLPEEGLKFMVYLQKENIIDESGMPKERFSAEFPKEGPSILRIQQVVRGDSAAYFCASSLDRDQPQHFGDGTRLSIL.